One and the same sample provided the 6 T cell receptor beta chains below, sequenced in a study of blood T cells in healthy people across ages. For the second PCR, which ran for roughly 6 to 12 cycles, a sample-barcoded 5' primer and a J-beta primer mix were used. One entry per CDR3 protein results from TCRdb running MiXCR on the 5' RACE reads. This table holds 1.5 million to 2 million distinct CDR3 sequences, roughly 43% found once. Material for sequencing was blood. These receptors all come from a human donor in good health.

CDR3 loop: CSAPDRAGANYGYTF. CDR3 DNA: TGCAGTGCTCCGGATAGGGCGGGAGCTAACTATGGCTACACCTTC. The chain is built from TRBV20-1 and TRBJ1-2; D is unclear. This CDR3 spans 15 amino acids. Trimming cost V 5 bases and J 0 bases, with 16 bases left between them. CDR1 is DFQATT and CDR2 is SNEGSKA in the germline V gene (reference sequence).

For the CDR3, the DNA is TGTGCCAGCAGCCCCGGGACAGCGCCCAACGAGCAGTACTTC. It encodes CASSPGTAPNEQYF. The chain uses TRBV6-7 and TRBJ2-7, with 7 bases lining up with TRBD1. TRBV6-7 is an ORF, and what it does is uncertain. After removal of 6 bases from V and 5 bases from J, the junction contained 10 bases not matched to a gene. This CDR3 is 14 amino acids long.

V is TRBV5-5 and J is TRBJ2-7; D gene unclear. Germline V lookup: CDR1 SGHKS, CDR2 YYEKEE (reference sequence). V was shortened by 0 bases and J by 5 bases, with 9 bases between the two germline ends. CDR3 length: 13 residues. This CDR3 is CASSLEGTHEQYF. Here the CDR3 DNA reads TGTGCCAGCAGCTTGGAGGGTACCCACGAGCAGTACTTC.

CDR3 residues: CATSTGGRAGANVLTF. CDR3 coding DNA: TGTGCCACCTCGACAGGGGGCAGGGCTGGGGCCAACGTCCTGACTTTC. J is TRBJ2-6 and V is TRBV7-9; 10 positions match TRBD1. V shed 10 bases and J 2 bases; nucleotides not matched to a gene: 8. Looked up from germline, CDR1 is SEHNR and CDR2 is FQNEAQ (reference sequence). This CDR3 spans 16 amino acids.

This clonotype showed up just once. The chain links TRBV11-1 to TRBJ2-5, with 11 bases fitting TRBD2. The CDR3 loop spans 16 amino acids. The junction had 5 bases not matched to a gene; V was cut back by 5 bases and J by 0 bases. Germline CDR1 and CDR2: SGHAT and FQDESV (reference sequence). The CDR3 region is CASSHPSGGYQETQYF. Written as DNA, the CDR3 is TGTGCCAGCAGCCATCCTAGCGGGGGGTACCAAGAGACCCAGTACTTC.

This clonotype was seen more than once but under ten times. The germline gene is not matched at one end of the junction; a read error may be the cause. This chain joins TRBV9 and TRBJ1-2; 7 bases line up with TRBD1. CDR1 and CDR2 (germline): SGDLS, YYNGEE. The CDR3 is 13 amino acids. The CDR3 spells CASGVQTGFGYTF. CDR3 bases: TGTGCCAGCGGCGTCCAGACAGGGTTTGGCTACACCTTC.